The text below deals with one T cell receptor (beta chain). The sample is drawn from a study of T cell changes during pregnancy in multiple sclerosis. Repertoires were generated with immunoSEQ multiplex PCR, while TCRdb's copy carries only in-frame clones and drops some. Of fewer than 80,000 clones in the sample, roughly nine tenths were seen once. CDR3 length equals 15 residues. In germline, CDR1 is SGHRS, CDR2 YFSETQ. V lost 3 bases and J lost 4; bases outside the gene matches: 4. The receptor was derived from a female donor in good health, enrolled as a control in a pregnancy study. The gene calls are TRBV5-1 and TRBJ1-1; 12 bases match TRBD1. Specimen: peripheral blood, collected in the first trimester of pregnancy. The CDR3 loop is CASSWGQGAVTEAFF. In DNA, the CDR3 is TGCGCCAGCAGCTGGGGACAGGGGGCAGTCACTGAAGCTTTCTTT.